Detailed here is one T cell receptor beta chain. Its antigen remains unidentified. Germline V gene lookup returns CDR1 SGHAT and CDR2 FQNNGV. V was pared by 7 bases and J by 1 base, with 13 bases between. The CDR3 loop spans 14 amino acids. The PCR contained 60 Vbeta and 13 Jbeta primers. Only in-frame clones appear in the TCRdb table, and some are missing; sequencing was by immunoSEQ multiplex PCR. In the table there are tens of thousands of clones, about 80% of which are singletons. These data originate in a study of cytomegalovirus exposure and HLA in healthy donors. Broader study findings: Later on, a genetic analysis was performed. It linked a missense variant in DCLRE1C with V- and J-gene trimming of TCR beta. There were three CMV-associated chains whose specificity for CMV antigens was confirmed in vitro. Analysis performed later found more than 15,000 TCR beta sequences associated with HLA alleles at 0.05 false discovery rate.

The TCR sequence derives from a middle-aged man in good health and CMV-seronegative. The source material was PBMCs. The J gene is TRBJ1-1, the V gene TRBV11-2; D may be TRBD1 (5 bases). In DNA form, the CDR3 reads TGTGCCAGCACCCCCTGGGGGGGGAACACTGAAGCTTTCTTT. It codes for CASTPWGGNTEAFF.